The next 9 T cell receptor beta chains were all read from a single sample in a study of early T cells in non-severe SARS-CoV-2 infection. TCRdb ran MiXCR on the 5' RACE reads and lists one entry per CDR3 protein. The table lists around 77,000 distinct CDR3 sequences, around 13% of them singletons, with around 3.7% in the top ten. Sequenced material: whole blood, taken at baseline. All receptors derive from an adult who was a healthcare worker with PCR-confirmed SARS-CoV-2 infection or an uninfected control (not recorded which).

This clonotype showed up many times. V usage is TRBV28 and J usage is TRBJ2-3, with D hard to call. The CDR3 is made up of 14 amino acids. V lost 6 bases and J 0 bases, leaving 10 bases between the germline ends. The V gene's germline CDR1 is MDHEN and CDR2 SYDVKM. In DNA form, the CDR3 reads TGTGCCAGCAGAGGCGCCGGTAGCACAGATACGCAGTATTTT. Protein product: CASRGAGSTDTQYF.

Many counts were recorded for this clonotype. The rearrangement uses TRBV7-9 and TRBJ1-1; 7 nucleotides agree with TRBD1. This CDR3 region has 14 residues. The germline gives CDR1 SEHNR, CDR2 FQNEAQ (reference sequence). V lost 6 bases, J lost 6 bases, and 10 bases stayed unmatched. For the CDR3, the DNA is TGTGCCAGCAGTTGGCGGACAGGATCCGCTGAAGCTTTCTTT. Amino acid sequence: CASSWRTGSAEAFF.

This clonotype was recorded a few times. This chain links TRBV7-2 with TRBJ1-5; no definite D call. V gave up 2 bases and J gave up 6 bases, with 8 bases separating them. In germline, CDR1 is SGHTA, CDR2 FQGNSA. The CDR3 is 13 amino acids. The CDR3 sequence: CASSLRVSQPQHF. DNA for the CDR3: TGTGCCAGCAGCTTACGGGTGAGTCAGCCCCAGCATTTT.

The J gene is TRBJ2-7, the V gene TRBV27, with D tentatively TRBD2 (6 bases). Germline CDR1 and CDR2: MNHEY and SMNVEV (reference sequence). V was trimmed by 7 bases and J by 2 bases, leaving 15 bases between them. The CDR3 sequence is 14 residues long. The CDR3 loop reads CASIRSGDPYEQYF. The CDR3 DNA sequence: TGTGCCAGCATACGGTCGGGAGACCCCTACGAGCAGTACTTC.

The V and J genes are TRBV7-2 and TRBJ2-1; 10 bases align to TRBD2. CDR1 and CDR2 from the germline V gene are SGHTA and FQGNSA. J was trimmed by 15 bases and V by 4 bases; bases with no gene match: 9. This CDR3 comprises 13 residues. DNA of the CDR3: TGTGCCAGCAGCTCCGTAGCGGGAGGCGGTCCGTTCTTC. It yields the protein CASSSVAGGGPFF.

This clonotype was counted between two and nine times. The rearrangement joins TRBV4-1 to TRBJ1-5; 7 nucleotides agree with TRBD1. The J segment lost 4 bases and the V segment lost 0 bases, leaving 12 bases of the junction unmatched. Germline V gene lookup returns CDR1 MGHRA and CDR2 YSYEKL. The CDR3 contains 18 residues. The DNA for the CDR3 is TGCGCCAGCAGCCAAGATGAGAGAGGGGAGGACAGGAATCAGCCCCAGCATTTT. Translation gives CASSQDERGEDRNQPQHF.

This clonotype was detected a few times. The V gene is TRBV24-1, the J gene TRBJ2-2; D not certain. CDR3 length: 13 amino acids. Trimming shortened V by 7 bases and J by 4 bases, and 9 bases separated the two germline ends. CDR1 and CDR2 from the germline V gene are KGHDR and SFDVKD. The CDR3 spells CATRGDGTGELFF. CDR3 DNA: TGTGCCACCAGGGGCGACGGCACCGGGGAGCTGTTTTTT.

The V call is TRBV7-6, the J call TRBJ2-5; 7 positions agree with TRBD2. CDR3 length: 15 residues. Germline CDR1 and CDR2: SGHVS and FNYEAQ. With V trimmed by 4 bases and J by 6 bases, 11 bases remained unmatched. The CDR3 DNA sequence: TGTGCCAGCAGCTCATACGGACTAGACAGTAAGACCCAGTACTTC. This sequence encodes CASSSYGLDSKTQYF. Supplemented by reference TRBV7-6 and TRBJ2-5, the full variable domain reads GAGVSQSPRYKVTKRGQDVALRCDPISGHVSLYWYRQALGQGPEFLTYFNYEAQQDKSGLPNDRFSAERPEGSISTLTIQRTEQRDSAMYRCASSSYGLDSKTQYFGPGTRLLVL.

V usage is TRBV7-3 and J usage is TRBJ2-3; tentative D call: TRBD2 (6 bases). The CDR3 is 15 residues long. Germline CDR1 reads SGHTA; CDR2 reads FQGTGA. Trimming stripped 3 bases from V and 4 bases from J, with 14 bases between. The CDR3 region has the DNA TGTGCCAGCAGCTTTAGCGGCCGAAGAGCAGATACGCAGTATTTT. Its translation is CASSFSGRRADTQYF.